This TCR beta chain comes out of a study of control samples from healthy donors and cancer patients. This clone was seen only once. Produced via immunoSEQ multiplex PCR; TCRdb's table is partial and in-frame only. The sample records fewer than 120,000 clones, more than 75% being singletons. The TCR comes from a woman aged 55-75 years with lung cancer. The sample consisted of PBMCs.

In DNA, the CDR3 is TGTGCCAGTAGCCCCAACTTAGGACCAGTTCAGGGCTCGTCCCAGCATTTT. This gives the protein CASSPNLGPVQGSSQHF. The chain uses TRBV19 and TRBJ1-5; D perhaps matches TRBD1 (5 bases). This CDR3 is built from 17 residues. Germline loops: CDR1 LNHDA, CDR2 SQIVND (reference sequence). Trimming removed 6 bases at V and 11 bases at J, with 29 bases between.